The 14 T cell receptor beta chains below come from one sample, sequenced in a study of cytotoxic CD8 clonotypes in ibrutinib-treated CLL. Assay used: immunoSEQ multiplex PCR; TCRdb lists only in-frame clones, some missing. The sample lists tens of thousands of clones, approximately 80% occurring once. Sequencing was performed on PBMCs, taken after 36 months of ibrutinib treatment. The receptors were sampled from a human donor with chronic lymphocytic leukemia.

The chain is built from TRBV15 and TRBJ1-4, with a weak D call TRBD1 (6 bases). The CDR3 consists of 15 residues. Between the trimmed V and J ends, which lost 0 bases and 8 bases, there was a span of 13 bases. CDR1 and CDR2 from the germline V gene are LNHNV and YYDKDF (reference sequence). This CDR3 is CATSRDVTGSEKLFF. In DNA form, the CDR3 reads TGTGCCACCAGCAGAGATGTCACAGGGAGCGAAAAACTGTTTTTT.

The rearrangement uses TRBV6-6 and TRBJ1-1, with unresolved D. With 4 bases removed from V and 2 bases from J, the gap between germline ends came to 11 bases. Germline assignment: CDR1 MNHNY and CDR2 SVGAGI (reference sequence). This CDR3 region has 14 residues. The CDR3 here is CASSLRSYNTEAFF. CDR3 DNA: TGTGCCAGCAGTTTACGCAGCTATAACACTGAAGCTTTCTTT.

The rearrangement links TRBV5-6 to TRBJ2-1; 9 bases align to TRBD1. V lost 4 bases to trimming and J lost 4 bases; unmatched junction nucleotides: 9. The CDR3 extends over 16 amino acids. Germline V CDR1 and CDR2: SGHDT, YYEEEE. The CDR3 loop reads CASSPEGQGLYNEQFF. The CDR3 nucleotides read TGTGCCAGCAGCCCCGAGGGACAGGGTCTTTACAATGAGCAGTTCTTC.

The chain recombines TRBV19 with TRBJ1-6, with D hard to call. Germline V CDR1 and CDR2: LNHDA, SQIVND (reference sequence). V was cut by 5 bases and J by 5 bases, with 16 bases left in between. The CDR3 spans 16 residues. CDR3 in DNA: TGTGCCAGTAGTCCTGCCCTATTAGTCGATAATTCACCCCTCCACTTT. The encoded protein is CASSPALLVDNSPLHF.

This rearrangement joins TRBV6-5 to TRBJ1-3, with 9 bases aligning to TRBD1. V lost 6 bases to trimming and J lost 0 bases; unmatched junction nucleotides: 3. This CDR3 has 15 residues. Germline loops: CDR1 MNHEY, CDR2 SVGAGI. The CDR3 bases are TGTGCCAGCAGGAACAGGGGGCCCTCTGGAAACACCATATATTTT. It specifies CASRNRGPSGNTIYF.

The chain recombines TRBV5-1 with TRBJ1-2, with 8 nucleotides matching TRBD1. There are 14 residues in the CDR3. V shed 0 bases and J 2 bases; nucleotides not matched to a gene: 0. Germline CDR1 reads SGHRS; CDR2 reads YFSETQ. The chain's CDR3 is CASSLAGGNYGYTF. Here the CDR3 DNA reads TGCGCCAGCAGCTTGGCAGGGGGCAACTATGGCTACACCTTC. The full variable domain, completed using reference TRBV5-1 and TRBJ1-2, is KAGVTQTPRYLIKTRGQQVTLSCSPISGHRSVSWYQQTPGQGLQFLFEYFSETQRNKGNFPGRFSGRQFSNSRSEMNVSTLELGDSALYLCASSLAGGNYGYTFGSGTRLTVV.

This clone was found once. A read error may explain this, as a much larger clone is one base away. This chain links TRBV4-1 with TRBJ1-4, with D possibly TRBD1 on 5 matching bases. Germline CDR1 reads MGHRA; CDR2 reads YSYEKL. This CDR3 has 15 residues. V lost 4 bases, J lost 3 bases, and 12 bases lay in between. CDR3: CASSRYRISNEKLFF. The CDR3 DNA sequence: TGCGCCAGCAGCCGATACAGGATTTCTAATGAAAAACTGTTTTTT.

The gene calls are TRBV2 and TRBJ2-5; D is possibly TRBD1 or TRBD2 (5 bases each). Germline CDR1 SNHLY, CDR2 FYNNEI. V gave up 7 bases and J gave up 5 bases, with 14 bases separating them. CDR3 length: 13 residues. The CDR3 reads CASTLYGDETQYF. In DNA form, the CDR3 reads TGTGCCAGCACCCTTTATGGGGACGAGACCCAGTACTTC.

V and J are TRBV20-1 and TRBJ2-7; D is undetermined. Germline V gene lookup returns CDR1 DFQATT and CDR2 SNEGSKA (reference sequence). With 6 bases removed from V and 3 bases from J, the gap between germline ends came to 9 bases. This CDR3 has 11 residues. The CDR3 region has the DNA TGCAGTGCAGAGGATAACTACGAGCAGTACTTC. Its translation: CSAEDNYEQYF.

V is TRBV27 and J is TRBJ1-2, with a weak D call TRBD1 (5 bases). This CDR3 is built from 14 residues. Looked up from germline, CDR1 is MNHEY and CDR2 is SMNVEV (reference sequence). The V end was cut by 1 base, the J end by 4 bases, with 10 bases between. CDR3 protein: CASSLLGGGYGYTF. The CDR3, as DNA: TGTGCCAGCAGTTTATTGGGGGGAGGCTATGGCTACACCTTC.

A few counts support this clone. The rearrangement links TRBV5-4 to TRBJ2-3; 7 nucleotides align to TRBD1. CDR1 and CDR2 from the germline V gene are SGHNT and YYREEE (reference sequence). The CDR3 covers 15 residues. Trimming at V came to 2 bases and at J to 5 bases, leaving 8 bases not matched to a gene. Written as DNA, the CDR3 is TGTGCCAGCAGCTTCTGGACAGGTCTGGGAGATACGCAGTATTTT. The encoded protein is CASSFWTGLGDTQYF. The full variable domain, with the rest looked up from reference TRBV5-4 and TRBJ2-3, is ETGVTQSPTHLIKTRGQQVTLRCSSQSGHNTVSWYQQALGQGPQFIFQYYREEENGRGNFPPRFSGLQFPNYSSELNVNALELDDSALYLCASSFWTGLGDTQYFGPGTRLTVL.

V and J are TRBV2 and TRBJ2-5; 7 positions agree with TRBD1. The V segment lost 6 bases and the J segment 4 bases; nucleotides outside the gene matches: 11. Germline V gene lookup returns CDR1 SNHLY and CDR2 FYNNEI. This CDR3 region has 15 residues. The CDR3 DNA is TGTGCCAGCAGCCGACAGCTTTCAGGGGGAGAGACCCAGTACTTC. Translated: CASSRQLSGGETQYF. The entire variable domain, with the rest obtained from reference TRBV2 and TRBJ2-5, is as follows: EPEVTQTPSHQVTQMGQEVILRCVPISNHLYFYWYRQILGQKVEFLVSFYNNEISEKSEIFDDQFSVERPDGSNFTLKIRSTKLEDSAMYFCASSRQLSGGETQYFGPGTRLLVL.

The chain links TRBV10-3 to TRBJ2-1; 9 nucleotides line up with TRBD2. The CDR3 extends over 16 amino acids. The V and J ends lost 3 bases and 9 bases, in that order; junction bases with no gene match: 12. Germline-derived CDR1 and CDR2 are ENHRY and SYGVKD. CDR3 in DNA: TGTGCCATCAGTGAAGAGCGGGGGGACCTTGGGGGTGAGCAGTTCTTC. It is translated as CAISEERGDLGGEQFF.

V gene TRBV7-6 combines with J gene TRBJ2-1; D unresolved. The ends were cut back, 10 bases at V and 7 bases at J, with 11 bases in the middle. This CDR3 region has 11 residues. Germline V gene lookup returns CDR1 SGHVS and CDR2 FNYEAQ. CDR3 residues: CAIQDGNEQFF. Written as DNA, the CDR3 is TGTGCCATCCAGGACGGGAATGAGCAGTTCTTC.